This T cell receptor (beta chain) was identified in a study of T cells after yellow fever vaccination. Study findings and constraints: One caveat is that FACS-sorted repertoires could contain abundant clonotypes contaminating from the bulk population.

Only a few counts were recorded for this clonotype. Its matching antigen is unknown. The CDR3 length is 13 residues. Germline V gene data show CDR1 as SQVTM and CDR2 as ANQGSEA. V was shortened by 6 bases and J by 5 bases, with 16 bases between the two germline ends. TCRdb re-called the 5' RACE reads through MiXCR, storing one row per CDR3 protein. The sample has hundreds of thousands of distinct CDR3 sequences; more than 9% are singletons. This material consisted of PBMCs, taken on the day of the yellow fever booster vaccination. The TCR sequence derives from a young man who received the YFV17D yellow fever vaccine. V is TRBV29-1 and J is TRBJ2-5, with D maybe TRBD1 (6 bases). The CDR3 nucleotides read TGCAGCGTAGGGACGACAGGACGGGAGACCCAGTACTTC. Translating it yields CSVGTTGRETQYF.